Listed here are 28 T cell receptor beta chains from one sample, sequenced in a study of a mutant IDH1 vaccine in newly diagnosed glioma. Their recognized antigens are unknown. Data came from immunoSEQ multiplex PCR; TCRdb stores just in-frame clones and leaves some out. The data show about 50,000 clones, over 80% seen once. The time point is: week 35, safety follow-up. Each dose delivered 300 ug of mutant IDH1 20-mer peptide subcutaneously with imiquimod. The sample here was PBMCs, taken from a glioma patient whose treatment included an IDH1 peptide vaccine. All receptors come from a man between 45 and 60 years old with glioma.

The V gene is TRBV27, the J gene TRBJ1-1, with a possible D match to TRBD1 (5 bases). The CDR3 is made up of 11 amino acids. Trimming removed 8 bases from V and 10 bases from J, with 14 bases in between. The V gene's germline CDR1 is MNHEY and CDR2 SMNVEV (reference sequence). The CDR3 loop reads CASRRGNRAFF. The DNA of the CDR3 is TGTGCCAGCCGAAGGGGAAATCGAGCTTTCTTT.

The V gene is TRBV6-6, the J gene TRBJ1-4; 7 bases map to TRBD1. From germline, CDR1 is MNHNY and CDR2 SVGAGI (reference sequence). V trimming: 0 bases; J trimming: 8 bases; junction bases outside the gene matches: 6. The CDR3 is made up of 15 amino acids. In nucleotides, the CDR3 is TGTGCCAGCAGTTACTCTTGGGGGACAGCGGAAAAACTGTTTTTT. Amino acid sequence: CASSYSWGTAEKLFF.

The chain carries TRBV7-2 and TRBJ1-2; 10 bases are shared with TRBD1. The length of the CDR3 is 15 residues. The V and J ends lost 2 bases and 6 bases, in that order; junction bases with no gene match: 6. Germline-derived CDR1 and CDR2 are SGHTA and FQGNSA. CDR3 DNA: TGTGCCAGCAGCTTAACTGGGACAGGGGTGAATGGCTACACCTTC. It translates to CASSLTGTGVNGYTF.

This clone has a single count. The chain uses TRBV29-1 and TRBJ2-6; 7 positions agree with TRBD1. V lost 6 bases, J lost 0 bases, and 8 bases stayed unmatched. The germline V gene has CDR1 SQVTM and CDR2 ANQGSEA. The CDR3 is made up of 16 amino acids. CDR3 in amino acids: CSVARDSFSGANVLTF. The DNA of the CDR3 is TGCAGCGTGGCCCGGGACAGCTTCTCTGGGGCCAACGTCCTGACTTTC.

V is TRBV4-3 and J is TRBJ2-7, with 8 bases lining up with TRBD2. The ends lost 2 bases at V and 4 bases at J; junction bases unmatched: 7. CDR1 is LGHNA, CDR2 YSLEER, per germline. CDR3 size: 15 residues. The DNA for the CDR3 is TGCGCCAGCAGCCAAAGCGGGGGATCCTTGTACGAGCAGTACTTC. It translates to CASSQSGGSLYEQYF.

This clone was detected only once. The chain recombines TRBV4-1 with TRBJ2-5; tentative D call: TRBD2 (5 bases). V gave up 0 bases and J gave up 5 bases, with 22 bases separating them. The CDR3 has 18 amino acids. Germline values: CDR1 MGHRA, CDR2 YSYEKL. CDR3 loop: CASSQDQEAARVGETQYF. For the CDR3, the DNA is TGCGCCAGCAGCCAAGATCAGGAGGCGGCTAGGGTTGGGGAGACCCAGTACTTC.

The chain couples TRBV2 to TRBJ2-1; no reliable D call. Trimming pared 3 bases from V and 9 bases from J, leaving 21 bases between. The CDR3 is 16 residues long. CDR1 is SNHLY, CDR2 FYNNEI, per germline. This CDR3 reads CASSEANPPFSGEQFF. The DNA of the CDR3 is TGTGCCAGCAGTGAGGCAAATCCCCCCTTCTCGGGTGAGCAGTTCTTC.

This chain joins TRBV15 and TRBJ2-2; 10 bases line up with TRBD2. V lost 9 bases, J lost 0 bases, and 13 bases stayed unmatched. This CDR3 comprises 18 residues. CDR1 and CDR2 from the germline V gene are LNHNV and YYDKDF (reference sequence). Here the CDR3 DNA reads TGTGCCACTTCCCAATTTCTAGCGGGGGTTCCGAACACCGGGGAGCTGTTTTTT. Its protein is CATSQFLAGVPNTGELFF.

The rearrangement joins TRBV6-5 to TRBJ1-2, with D perhaps TRBD1 (5 bases). Trimming took off 6 bases at V and 4 bases at J, with 18 bases between the two ends. The CDR3 has 15 amino acids. Germline V gene lookup returns CDR1 MNHEY and CDR2 SVGAGI. The CDR3 here is CASRVPEDGGYGYTF. CDR3 nucleotide sequence: TGTGCCAGCAGGGTACCCGAGGATGGGGGCTATGGCTACACCTTC.

V usage is TRBV11-2 and J usage is TRBJ2-1, with 9 bases identical to TRBD2. CDR3 length equals 16 residues. The germline V gene encodes CDR1 SGHAT and CDR2 FQNNGV. The V and J ends lost 3 bases and 8 bases, in that order; junction bases with no gene match: 11. CDR3 coding DNA: TGTGCCAGCAGCTTCCCCGGCGCTAGCGGGAAACATGAGCAGTTCTTC. It yields the protein CASSFPGASGKHEQFF.

The chain couples TRBV18 to TRBJ2-1; D possibly corresponds to TRBD2 (6 bases). V shed 2 bases and J shed 8 bases, with 19 bases lying between them. CDR1 and CDR2 from the germline V gene are KGHSH and LQKENI. The CDR3 contains 16 residues. CDR3 bases: TGTGCCAGCTCACCAGTCCCGAGCGCGGGGCAGGATGAGCAGTTCTTC. Translated, it gives CASSPVPSAGQDEQFF.

The chain combines TRBV11-2 with TRBJ2-5; 7 bases line up with TRBD2. The junction had 16 bases not matched to a gene; V was cut back by 5 bases and J by 1 base. Per germline, CDR1 SGHAT and CDR2 FQNNGV. There are 18 residues in the CDR3. CDR3 residues: CASSPGTTSGRTQETQYF. CDR3 nucleotide sequence: TGTGCCAGCAGCCCCGGGACTACCAGTGGTCGCACCCAAGAGACCCAGTACTTC.

This chain links TRBV2 with TRBJ1-6, with TRBD1 identical over 7 bases. The CDR3 spans 15 residues. V trimming: 4 bases; J trimming: 5 bases; junction bases outside the gene matches: 5. Germline V gene lookup returns CDR1 SNHLY and CDR2 FYNNEI. CDR3 coding DNA: TGTGCCAGCAGTGGATCCGGGACAGATAATTCACCCCTCCACTTT. This codes for CASSGSGTDNSPLHF.

The chain is built from TRBV27 and TRBJ2-7, with D possibly being TRBD1 or TRBD2 (5 bases each). The V gene's germline CDR1 is MNHEY and CDR2 SMNVEV (reference sequence). This CDR3 has 16 residues. V was trimmed by 6 bases and J by 0 bases, leaving 18 bases between them. For the CDR3, the DNA is TGTGCCAGCAGCCCCCGGGGCCTTTCCCGCTCCTACGAGCAGTACTTC. The encoded protein is CASSPRGLSRSYEQYF.

The J gene is TRBJ1-6, the V gene TRBV14; no firm D call. V was trimmed by 1 base and J by 9 bases, leaving 4 bases between them. CDR3 length equals 12 residues. Germline assignment: CDR1 SGHDN and CDR2 FVKESK. The CDR3 DNA sequence: TGTGCCAGCAGCCAAGGAAGTTCACCCCTCCACTTT. Residues: CASSQGSSPLHF.

The rearrangement uses TRBV5-6 and TRBJ2-1; 8 bases match TRBD2. Germline CDR1 reads SGHDT; CDR2 reads YYEEEE. The CDR3 is 14 residues long. Germline trimming cut 4 bases from V and 7 bases from J; bases unmatched to any gene: 7. Written as DNA, the CDR3 is TGTGCCAGCAGCCAGCGGGGGAGGGGAAATGAGCAGTTCTTC. Protein product: CASSQRGRGNEQFF.

This chain uses TRBV7-3 with TRBJ2-2; 7 bases fit TRBD1. This CDR3 is 16 amino acids long. Germline CDR1 reads SGHTA; CDR2 reads FQGTGA. V was pared by 1 base and J by 1 base, with 3 bases of the junction left unmatched. CDR3 nucleotide sequence: TGTGCCAGCAGCTTAATGGGACAGATGAACACCGGGGAGCTGTTTTTT. As protein: CASSLMGQMNTGELFF.

V is TRBV28 and J is TRBJ1-5; D is perhaps TRBD1 (5 bases). Germline V gene data show CDR1 as MDHEN and CDR2 as SYDVKM. Between the trimmed V and J ends, which lost 11 bases and 0 bases, there was a span of 17 bases. The CDR3 is made up of 15 amino acids. CDR3 nucleotide sequence: TGTGCCGGAGGCGGGGGGGGGTTTAGCAATCAGCCCCAGCATTTT. Translation: CAGGGGGFSNQPQHF. Complete variable domain (other parts from reference TRBV28 and TRBJ1-5): DVKVTQSSRYLVKRTGEKVFLECVQDMDHENMFWYRQDPGLGLRLIYFSYDVKMKEKGDIPEGYSVSREKKERFSLILESASTNQTSMYLCAGGGGGFSNQPQHFGDGTRLSIL.

The chain recombines TRBV19 with TRBJ1-3, with TRBD1 matching 7 bases. This CDR3 region has 14 residues. With 9 bases clipped from V and 4 bases from J, the junction kept 9 bases outside the gene matches. The germline V gene has CDR1 LNHDA and CDR2 SQIVND (reference sequence). The CDR3 loop reads CASKVRDSGNTIYF. CDR3 bases: TGTGCCAGCAAGGTCCGGGACAGCGGAAACACCATATATTTT.

The chain joins TRBV6-5 to TRBJ2-1; TRBD1 agrees at 7 bases. Germline V CDR1 and CDR2: MNHEY, SVGAGI. V lost 2 bases, J lost 4 bases, and 2 bases stayed unmatched. The CDR3 sequence is 14 residues long. The CDR3 coding sequence is TGTGCCAGCAGTTACGACAGGGTATACAATGAGCAGTTCTTC. Amino acid sequence: CASSYDRVYNEQFF.

J is TRBJ1-4 and V is TRBV14; D is unclear. The CDR3 contains 16 residues. Trimming took 5 bases from V and 4 from J, leaving 17 bases between them. Germline V gene sequence: CDR1 SGHDN, CDR2 FVKESK. CDR3 in DNA: TGTGCCAGCAGCTCCTTACGGGGAGCACATAATGAAAAACTGTTTTTT. Protein: CASSSLRGAHNEKLFF.

CDR3 sequence (DNA): TGTGCCAGCAGTTACACTGGGACAGACCAAGAGACCCAGTACTTC. This translates into CASSYTGTDQETQYF. The chain has TRBV6-5 and TRBJ2-5, with 7 bases identical to TRBD1. Germline values: CDR1 MNHEY, CDR2 SVGAGI. This CDR3 is 15 amino acids long. The V gene end was trimmed by 2 bases and the J gene end by 0 bases; junction bases not matched to a gene: 3.

The rearrangement uses TRBV5-5 and TRBJ2-7; 7 bases agree with TRBD1. Trimming at V came to 6 bases and at J to 4 bases, leaving 7 bases not matched to a gene. Germline CDR1 SGHKS, CDR2 YYEKEE (reference sequence). The CDR3 runs to 13 residues. The CDR3 sequence: CASTLRDRYEQYF. The DNA for the CDR3 is TGTGCCAGCACCCTCCGGGACAGATACGAGCAGTACTTC.

The chain recombines TRBV4-2 with TRBJ2-7, with D maybe TRBD1 (5 bases). The V and J ends lost 4 bases and 4 bases respectively, with 20 bases between them. CDR3 length: 16 amino acids. CDR1 is LGHNA and CDR2 is YNFKEQ in the germline V gene. The CDR3 loop is CASSRPLPAQGYEQYF. CDR3 nucleotides: TGTGCCAGCAGCCGACCACTACCCGCCCAGGGTTACGAGCAGTACTTC.

The chain has TRBV6-6 and TRBJ1-1; no reliable D call. The V end was cut by 2 bases, the J end by 4 bases, with 5 bases between. This CDR3 has 12 amino acids. The germline V gene has CDR1 MNHNY and CDR2 SVGAGI (reference sequence). CDR3 nucleotides: TGTGCCAGCAGTTACCTTGCCACTGAAGCTTTCTTT. It translates to CASSYLATEAFF.

The sample holds one count of this clone. CDR3 in amino acids: CASRPTRVNTEAFF. CDR3 in DNA: TGTGCCAGCAGGCCAACGAGGGTCAACACTGAAGCTTTCTTT. This chain joins TRBV2 and TRBJ1-1; D not resolved. The CDR3 length is 14 residues. The V gene lost 6 bases and the J gene lost 2 bases, with 13 bases spanning the gap. Germline CDR1 reads SNHLY; CDR2 reads FYNNEI.

The chain combines TRBV7-2 with TRBJ2-3, with no clear D. This CDR3 region has 16 residues. The V end lost 3 bases, the J end lost 5 bases, and 18 bases lay between the germline ends. Germline assignment: CDR1 SGHTA and CDR2 FQGNSA. This CDR3 is CASSLTSVVLGDTQYF. The CDR3 DNA sequence: TGTGCCAGCAGCTTGACCAGCGTCGTGTTAGGAGATACGCAGTATTTT.

V gene TRBV15 combines with J gene TRBJ1-4, with D hard to call. This CDR3 region has 16 residues. Germline V gene data show CDR1 as LNHNV and CDR2 as YYDKDF (reference sequence). V lost 0 bases, J lost 6 bases, and 14 bases lay in between. Here the CDR3 reads CATSRDRRSLYEKLFF. As DNA, the CDR3 is TGTGCCACCAGCAGAGATCGCCGCAGCCTCTATGAAAAACTGTTTTTT.